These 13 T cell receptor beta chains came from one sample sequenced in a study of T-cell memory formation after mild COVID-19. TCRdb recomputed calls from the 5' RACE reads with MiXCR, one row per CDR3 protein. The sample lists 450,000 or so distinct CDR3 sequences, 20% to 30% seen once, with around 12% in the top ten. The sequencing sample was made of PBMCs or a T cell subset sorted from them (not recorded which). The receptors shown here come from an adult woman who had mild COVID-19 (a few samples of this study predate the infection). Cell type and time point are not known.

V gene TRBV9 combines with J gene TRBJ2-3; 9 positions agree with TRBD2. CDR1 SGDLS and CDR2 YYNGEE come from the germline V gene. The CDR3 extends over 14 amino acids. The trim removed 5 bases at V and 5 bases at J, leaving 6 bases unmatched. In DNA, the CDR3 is TGTGCCAGCAGTCTGGGACTAGCTGTAGATACGCAGTATTTT. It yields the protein CASSLGLAVDTQYF.

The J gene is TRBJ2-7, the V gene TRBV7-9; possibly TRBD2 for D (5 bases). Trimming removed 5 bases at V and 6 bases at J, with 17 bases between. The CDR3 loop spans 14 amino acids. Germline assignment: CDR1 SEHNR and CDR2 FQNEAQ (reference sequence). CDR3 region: CASSPDWARGEQYF. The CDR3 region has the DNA TGTGCCAGCAGCCCTGACTGGGCCCGGGGCGAGCAGTACTTC.

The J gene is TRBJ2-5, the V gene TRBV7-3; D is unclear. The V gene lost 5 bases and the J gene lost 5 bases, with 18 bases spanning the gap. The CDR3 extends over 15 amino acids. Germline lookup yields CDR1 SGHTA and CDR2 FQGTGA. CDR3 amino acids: CASSPGGEMGETQYF. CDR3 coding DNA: TGTGCCAGCAGCCCCGGCGGAGAAATGGGGGAGACCCAGTACTTC.

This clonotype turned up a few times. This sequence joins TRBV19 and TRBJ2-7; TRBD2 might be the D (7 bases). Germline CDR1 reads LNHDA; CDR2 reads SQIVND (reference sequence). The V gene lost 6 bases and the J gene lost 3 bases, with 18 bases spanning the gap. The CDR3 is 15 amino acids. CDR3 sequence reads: CASSRSGGAFYEQYF. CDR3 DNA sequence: TGTGCCAGTAGCCGATCGGGGGGCGCATTCTACGAGCAGTACTTC.

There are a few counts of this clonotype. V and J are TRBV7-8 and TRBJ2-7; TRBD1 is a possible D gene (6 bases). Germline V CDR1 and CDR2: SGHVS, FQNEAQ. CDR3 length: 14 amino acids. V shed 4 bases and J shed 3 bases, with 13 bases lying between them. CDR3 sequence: CASSSWTDNYEQYF. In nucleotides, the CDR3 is TGTGCCAGCAGCTCCTGGACAGACAACTACGAGCAGTACTTC.

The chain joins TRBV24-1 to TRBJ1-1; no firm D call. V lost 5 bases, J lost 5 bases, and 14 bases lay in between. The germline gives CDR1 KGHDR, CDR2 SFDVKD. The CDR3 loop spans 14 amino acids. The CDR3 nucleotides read TGTGCCACCAGTGGTGAAAATTCGGGGACTGAAGCTTTCTTT. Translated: CATSGENSGTEAFF.

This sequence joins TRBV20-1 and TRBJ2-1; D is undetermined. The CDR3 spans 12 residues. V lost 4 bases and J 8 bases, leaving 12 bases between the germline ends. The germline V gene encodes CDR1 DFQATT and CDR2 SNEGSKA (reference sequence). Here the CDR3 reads CSANRAPDEQFF. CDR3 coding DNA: TGCAGTGCTAATAGGGCGCCGGATGAGCAGTTCTTC.

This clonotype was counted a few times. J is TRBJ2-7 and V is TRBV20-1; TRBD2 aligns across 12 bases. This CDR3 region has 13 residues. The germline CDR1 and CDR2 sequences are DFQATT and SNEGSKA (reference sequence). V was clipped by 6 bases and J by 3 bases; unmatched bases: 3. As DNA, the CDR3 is TGCAGTGCCACTAGCGGGAGGAACTACGAGCAGTACTTC. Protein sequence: CSATSGRNYEQYF.

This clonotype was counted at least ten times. For the CDR3, the DNA is TGTGCCAGCAGCTTAGTGGGAGACAATGAGCAGTTCTTC. Translation: CASSLVGDNEQFF. The chain carries TRBV7-9 and TRBJ2-1; D perhaps matches TRBD2 (5 bases). Germline V gene sequence: CDR1 SEHNR, CDR2 FQNEAQ (reference sequence). The V end lost 1 base, the J end lost 5 bases, and 6 bases lay between the germline ends. The CDR3 covers 13 residues. Full variable domain (rest looked up from reference TRBV7-9 and TRBJ2-1): DTGVSQNPRHKITKRGQNVTFRCDPISEHNRLYWYRQTLGQGPEFLTYFQNEAQLEKSRLLSDRFSAERPKGSFSTLEIQRTEQGDSAMYLCASSLVGDNEQFFGPGTRLTVL.

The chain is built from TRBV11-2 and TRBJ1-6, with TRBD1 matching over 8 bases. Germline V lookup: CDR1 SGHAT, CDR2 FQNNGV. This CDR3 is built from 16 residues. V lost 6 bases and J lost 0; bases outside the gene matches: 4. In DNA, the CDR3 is TGTGCCAGCAGGTTAACAGGGGGCTCCTATAATTCACCCCTCCACTTT. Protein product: CASRLTGGSYNSPLHF.

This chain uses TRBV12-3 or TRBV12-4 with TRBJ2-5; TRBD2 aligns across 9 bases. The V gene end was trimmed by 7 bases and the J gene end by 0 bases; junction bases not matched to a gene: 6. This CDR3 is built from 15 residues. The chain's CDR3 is CASTPSGKHQETQYF. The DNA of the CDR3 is TGTGCCAGCACCCCTAGCGGGAAGCACCAAGAGACCCAGTACTTC.

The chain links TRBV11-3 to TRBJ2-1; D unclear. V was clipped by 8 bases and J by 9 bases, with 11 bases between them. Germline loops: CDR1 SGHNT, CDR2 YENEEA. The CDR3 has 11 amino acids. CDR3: CASGSLGEQFF. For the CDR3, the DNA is TGTGCCAGCGGCAGTTTGGGTGAGCAGTTCTTC.

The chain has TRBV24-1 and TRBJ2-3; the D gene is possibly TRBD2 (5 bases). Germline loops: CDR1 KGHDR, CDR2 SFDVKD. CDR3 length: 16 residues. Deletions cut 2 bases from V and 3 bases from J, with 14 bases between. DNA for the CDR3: TGTGCCACCAGTGATTATTCGACGGGAAATACAGATACGCAGTATTTT. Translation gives CATSDYSTGNTDTQYF.